The present TCR beta chain was sequenced within a study of T-cell reconstitution after alpha-beta-depleted transplantation in children. This CDR3 is built from 15 residues. Germline values: CDR1 SGDLS, CDR2 YYNGEE. V shed 2 bases and J shed 0 bases, with 10 bases lying between them. Preparation of the TCRbeta library involved a method that used unique molecular identifiers. TCRdb re-called the PCR reads with MiXCR, one entry per CDR3 protein. Of about 420,000 distinct CDR3 sequences listed, 15% to 20% were seen once; the top ten hold under 30%. This clonotype originated in a boy in the first two years of life who had a stem cell transplant for Wiskott-Aldrich syndrome, so the T cells may come from the graft donor. The chain couples TRBV9 to TRBJ2-3, with a possible D match to TRBD2 (7 bases). Sequencing was performed on PBMCs, mostly from graft donor cells, taken 360 days after TCRalphabeta/CD19-depleted stem cell transplant. CDR3 amino acids: CASSVWGGSTDTQYF. Written as DNA, the CDR3 is TGTGCCAGCAGCGTTTGGGGGGGCAGCACAGATACGCAGTATTTT.